The 29 T cell receptor beta chains listed next were all sequenced from one sample in a study of T cells in Graves' hyperthyroidism and ophthalmopathy. Amplification of TCR beta CDR3 regions was performed using RNA transcripts as template. First-round RT-PCR with HTBI primers amplified the TCR CDR3 region. TCRdb fed the multiplex PCR reads into MiXCR, producing one record per CDR3 protein. The top ten hold 15% to 20% of the sample, which has 400,000 or so distinct CDR3 sequences, 14% seen once. Sequenced input: blood. The receptors here all came from a woman aged 30 to 39 with Graves' ophthalmopathy.

This clonotype came up a few times. The chain carries TRBV19 and TRBJ1-5; tentatively, D is TRBD1 (5 bases). Germline V gene data show CDR1 as LNHDA and CDR2 as SQIVND (reference sequence). V was shortened by 7 bases and J by 8 bases, with 21 bases between the two germline ends. CDR3 size: 15 residues. The DNA for the CDR3 is TGTGCCAGTACCCCCCGGACACCTCCTACGGAGCCCCAGCATTTT. Protein product: CASTPRTPPTEPQHF.

This clonotype was counted a few times. CDR3: CASSRRVGYEQYF. The CDR3 coding sequence is TGTGCCAGTAGTAGAAGAGTGGGGTACGAGCAGTACTTC. The chain has TRBV19 and TRBJ2-7, with D unclear. CDR1 and CDR2 from the germline V gene are LNHDA and SQIVND (reference sequence). Trimming cost V 4 bases and J 4 bases, with 11 bases left between them. This CDR3 contains 13 residues.

The chain links TRBV30 to TRBJ2-1; D is unresolved. The CDR3 contains 13 residues. V gave up 0 bases and J gave up 4 bases, with 7 bases separating them. Per germline, CDR1 GTSNPN and CDR2 SVGIG (reference sequence). The CDR3 coding sequence is TGTGCCTGGAGTGTAACTGGTTACAATGAGCAGTTCTTC. Translated, it gives CAWSVTGYNEQFF.

There are a few counts of this clonotype. The chain combines TRBV7-9 with TRBJ2-1, with 10 nucleotides matching TRBD1. The length of the CDR3 is 15 residues. Trimming took 5 bases from V and 6 from J; bases not matched to a gene: 7. Germline V gene sequence: CDR1 SEHNR, CDR2 FQNEAQ (reference sequence). The CDR3 nucleotides read TGTGCCAGCAGCCGGACCGGGACAGGGGCCAATGAGCAGTTCTTC. This codes for CASSRTGTGANEQFF.

This clonotype was counted at least ten times. J is TRBJ2-3 and V is TRBV28; TRBD1 is a possible D gene (5 bases). The CDR3 is 14 amino acids. Germline CDR1 and CDR2: MDHEN and SYDVKM. V was pared by 2 bases and J by 3 bases, with 9 bases between. The CDR3 loop reads CASSLDSLTDTQYF. The CDR3 nucleotides read TGTGCCAGCAGTTTAGACAGCCTTACAGATACGCAGTATTTT.

The sample holds a few counts of this clonotype. The genes are TRBV7-9 and TRBJ2-5; D tentatively fits TRBD1 or TRBD2 (5 bases each). Germline values: CDR1 SEHNR, CDR2 FQNEAQ (reference sequence). Trimming cost V 5 bases and J 5 bases, with 18 bases left between them. The CDR3 sequence is 15 residues long. CDR3 coding DNA: TGTGCCAGCAGCCCTTGGGGGTCGGGATTGGAGACCCAGTACTTC. It codes for CASSPWGSGLETQYF.

The chain uses TRBV12-3 or TRBV12-4 and TRBJ2-7; 10 nucleotides match TRBD2. Trimming took 6 bases from V and 4 from J; bases not matched to a gene: 6. The CDR3 consists of 14 residues. CDR3 DNA sequence: TGTGCCAGCAGACCGAGCGGGGGGGCTTACGAGCAGTACTTC. Its translation: CASRPSGGAYEQYF.

This clonotype appeared many times. The CDR3 reads CASSQGTGVYNEQFF. CDR3 nucleotide sequence: TGTGCCAGCAGCCAAGGGACAGGTGTCTACAATGAGCAGTTCTTC. The rearrangement links TRBV3-1 to TRBJ2-1; 7 bases match TRBD1. The CDR3 is 15 amino acids. CDR1 is LGHDT, CDR2 YNNKEL, per germline (reference sequence). The ends lost 1 base at V and 3 bases at J; junction bases unmatched: 3.

The table lists this clonotype with a count of one. A clone one base away is much larger, so this may be a read error. The gene calls are TRBV20-1 and TRBJ2-7; D is unclear. Trimming shortened V by 5 bases and J by 4 bases, and 27 bases separated the two germline ends. This CDR3 region has 17 residues. Germline-derived CDR1 and CDR2 are DFQATT and SNEGSKA (reference sequence). The CDR3 here is CSAYDVPCGIEDYEQYF. The CDR3 coding sequence is TGCAGTGCTTACGACGTCCCGTGTGGGATCGAGGATTACGAGCAGTACTTC.

The CDR3 spells CASRRTANQPQHF. The CDR3 DNA follows: TGTGCCAGCCGACGTACGGCGAATCAGCCCCAGCATTTT. The chain couples TRBV27 to TRBJ1-5; D remains ambiguous. Between the trimmed V and J ends, which lost 8 bases and 4 bases, there was a span of 12 bases. Per germline, CDR1 MNHEY and CDR2 SMNVEV (reference sequence). This CDR3 spans 13 amino acids.

With regard to this clonotype: At one end, the junction sequence differs from germline, possibly due to a read error. The chain combines TRBV10-2 with TRBJ1-1, with unresolved D. CDR1 WSHSY and CDR2 SAAADI come from the germline V gene. The CDR3 totals 14 residues. This CDR3 is CASTEDGVNTEAFF. The CDR3 nucleotides read TGCGCCAGCACTGAGGACGGCGTGAACACTGAAGCTTTCTTT.

Many counts were recorded for this clonotype. The chain uses TRBV2 and TRBJ1-3, with 10 bases aligning to TRBD1. Germline V gene data show CDR1 as SNHLY and CDR2 as FYNNEI. CDR3 length: 13 residues. Trimming cost V 6 bases and J 7 bases; bases outside gene matches: 3. The CDR3 loop reads CASRETGGNTIYF. For the CDR3, the DNA is TGTGCCAGCAGAGAGACAGGGGGCAACACCATATATTTT.

This clonotype was detected only a few times. The chain employs TRBV27 and TRBJ1-2; D not certain. The CDR3 spans 16 residues. V was cut by 3 bases and J by 9 bases, with 23 bases left in between. CDR1 is MNHEY, CDR2 SMNVEV, per germline (reference sequence). CDR3: CASSLYYSGSHSSYTF. The CDR3 coding sequence is TGTGCCAGCAGTTTGTACTACTCCGGGTCCCATAGTAGCTACACCTTC.

The CDR3 spells CASSFSLSSNQPQHF. The CDR3 DNA reads TGTGCCAGCAGTTTCTCTCTGTCGAGCAATCAGCCCCAGCATTTT. The chain couples TRBV28 to TRBJ1-5; D is ambiguous. CDR3 length: 15 amino acids. Germline values: CDR1 MDHEN, CDR2 SYDVKM. The V end was cut by 3 bases, the J end by 1 base, with 10 bases between.

This clonotype was counted a few times. This rearrangement joins TRBV6-1 to TRBJ2-2, with TRBD2 matching 13 bases. The CDR3 runs 15 residues. V lost 7 bases, J lost 7 bases, and 6 bases stayed unmatched. The germline V gene encodes CDR1 MNHNS and CDR2 SASEGT. The CDR3 protein is CASTRTSGGGGELFF. The CDR3 nucleotides are TGTGCCAGCACTCGGACTAGCGGGGGTGGCGGGGAGCTGTTTTTT.

This clonotype was counted a few times. The gene calls are TRBV20-1 and TRBJ2-3, with 7 bases that match TRBD1. The germline gives CDR1 DFQATT, CDR2 SNEGSKA (reference sequence). After removal of 3 bases from V and 2 bases from J, the junction contained 8 bases not matched to a gene. This CDR3 has 15 amino acids. The CDR3 loop is CSARSWTGNTDTQYF. The CDR3 DNA reads as TGCAGTGCTAGGAGCTGGACAGGTAACACAGATACGCAGTATTTT.

This clonotype was seen repeatedly, ten times or more. The V and J genes are TRBV3-1 and TRBJ1-5; 10 positions agree with TRBD1. Germline CDR1 LGHDT, CDR2 YNNKEL (reference sequence). Germline trimming cut 3 bases from V and 2 bases from J; bases unmatched to any gene: 4. The CDR3 totals 16 residues. The CDR3 spells CASSQRTGGGNQPQHF. The DNA of the CDR3 is TGTGCCAGCAGCCAGAGGACAGGGGGAGGCAATCAGCCCCAGCATTTT.

This clonotype was seen ten or more times. The J gene is TRBJ2-7, the V gene TRBV2, with 7 bases matching TRBD1. V lost 3 bases, J lost 0 bases, and 2 bases stayed unmatched. Germline CDR1 is SNHLY and CDR2 is FYNNEI. The CDR3 covers 14 residues. This CDR3 reads CASSDDRDSYEQYF. The CDR3 region has the DNA TGTGCCAGCAGTGATGACAGGGACTCCTACGAGCAGTACTTC.

This clonotype has a handful of counts. The chain recombines TRBV6-1 with TRBJ1-2; D possibly corresponds to TRBD1 (6 bases). V was shortened by 5 bases and J by 2 bases, with 12 bases between the two germline ends. CDR1 is MNHNS, CDR2 SASEGT, per germline. The CDR3 consists of 14 residues. CDR3 nucleotide sequence: TGTGCCAGCAGTTATCAGGGGTTAAACTATGGCTACACCTTC. Its translation: CASSYQGLNYGYTF.

About this clonotype: This may be a read error: a much more frequent sequence differs by one nucleotide. This chain links TRBV3-1 with TRBJ2-7; D call uncertain. V was trimmed by 0 bases and J by 7 bases, leaving 10 bases between them. In germline, CDR1 is LGHDT, CDR2 YNNKEL (reference sequence). The CDR3 covers 13 residues. The CDR3 reads CASSQEFPPEQYF. CDR3 coding DNA: TGTGCCAGCAGCCAAGAATTCCCGCCAGAGCAGTACTTC.

This clonotype was counted at least ten times. The rearrangement joins TRBV12-3 or TRBV12-4 to TRBJ1-2; 8 nucleotides line up with TRBD1. The CDR3 spans 13 residues. Germline trimming cut 9 bases from V and 3 bases from J; bases unmatched to any gene: 6. The CDR3 DNA reads as TGTGCCAGTTCTGGACAGGGCTACTATGGCTACACCTTC. Its protein is CASSGQGYYGYTF.

This clonotype was observed at least ten times. The gene calls are TRBV27 and TRBJ1-2; 8 bases map to TRBD1. The V and J ends lost 4 bases and 4 bases, in that order; junction bases with no gene match: 11. This CDR3 has 16 residues. CDR1 is MNHEY and CDR2 is SMNVEV in the germline V gene (reference sequence). The CDR3: CASSSDPGGAIYGYTF. DNA for the CDR3: TGTGCCAGCAGTTCTGACCCAGGGGGCGCGATCTATGGCTACACCTTC.

This clonotype was detected many times. The chain links TRBV7-8 to TRBJ2-1; TRBD1 might be the D (5 bases). The CDR3 runs 14 residues. Trimming removed 5 bases at V and 4 bases at J, with 12 bases between. Germline CDR1 and CDR2: SGHVS and FQNEAQ. The chain's CDR3 is CASSTGYSYNEQFF. In DNA form, the CDR3 reads TGTGCCAGCAGCACAGGCTACAGTTACAATGAGCAGTTCTTC.

There are many counts of this clonotype. The CDR3 region is CASSSHIGTTEAFF. The CDR3 coding sequence is TGTGCCAGCAGCTCGCACATTGGGACCACTGAAGCTTTCTTT. The genes are TRBV7-9 and TRBJ1-1, with D maybe TRBD1 (5 bases). The CDR3 runs to 14 residues. V lost 4 bases to trimming and J lost 4 bases, with 13 bases between them. Per the germline V gene, CDR1 is SEHNR and CDR2 is FQNEAQ (reference sequence).

V usage is TRBV6-1 and J usage is TRBJ2-3; D not certain. V was pared by 4 bases and J by 2 bases, with 7 bases between. This CDR3 has 13 amino acids. Germline CDR1 MNHNS, CDR2 SASEGT. This chain's CDR3 is CASSVLLTDTQYF. The CDR3 DNA reads as TGTGCCAGCAGTGTCCTTCTCACAGATACGCAGTATTTT.

Regarding this clonotype: Just one base apart from a much larger clone, this may be a read error. The rearrangement uses TRBV28 and TRBJ1-5; D unresolved. CDR3 length: 14 residues. The germline V gene has CDR1 MDHEN and CDR2 SYDVKM. The CDR3 DNA sequence: TGTGCCAGCAGTCCCAACCATCAGAATCGGCCCCAGCATTTT. It codes for CASSPNHQNRPQHF.

The rearrangement joins TRBV20-1 to TRBJ1-3; D unclear. Germline CDR1 and CDR2: DFQATT and SNEGSKA (reference sequence). The ends were cut back, 0 bases at V and 2 bases at J, with 11 bases in the middle. The CDR3 is 15 amino acids. The CDR3 reads CSARDLGSAGNTIYF. CDR3 in DNA: TGCAGTGCTAGAGATTTGGGTTCCGCTGGAAACACCATATATTTT.

A word on this clonotype: One junction end does not reproduce the germline sequence, and a read error may be involved. V gene TRBV4-1 combines with J gene TRBJ1-5; the match to TRBD1 covers 7 bases. This CDR3 is 15 amino acids long. CDR1 and CDR2 (germline): MGHRA, YSYEKL. The CDR3, as DNA: TGCGCCAGCGCCCTCGGGGAGGGGGCAGGGCAGCCCCTGCATTTT. This encodes CASALGEGAGQPLHF.

This chain connects TRBV11-3 to TRBJ1-6; 7 bases agree with TRBD1. From germline, CDR1 is SGHNT and CDR2 YENEEA. The CDR3 length is 14 residues. Trimming took 5 bases from V and 7 from J; bases not matched to a gene: 5. DNA of the CDR3: TGTGCCAGCAGCCGAACAGGGGACAATTCACCCCTCCACTTT. It yields the protein CASSRTGDNSPLHF.